This record concerns one T cell receptor beta chain sequence. These data belong to a study of shared T cell receptors in the human thymus. V gave up 0 bases and J gave up 0 bases, with 18 bases separating them. This CDR3 is built from 19 residues. In germline, CDR1 is SGHVS, CDR2 FQNEAQ. Generated by immunoSEQ multiplex PCR, the TCRdb table keeps only in-frame clones and is missing some. The sample holds 65,000 to 70,000 clones, around 96% seen once. The genes are TRBV7-8 and TRBJ1-5, with D perhaps matching TRBD1 (6 bases). The TCR originated in a human donor. The sequencing input was thymocytes. In DNA, the CDR3 is TGTGCCAGCAGCTTAGCGGCACAGGGCGGCCCTTATAGCAATCAGCCCCAGCATTTT. Translating gives CASSLAAQGGPYSNQPQHF.